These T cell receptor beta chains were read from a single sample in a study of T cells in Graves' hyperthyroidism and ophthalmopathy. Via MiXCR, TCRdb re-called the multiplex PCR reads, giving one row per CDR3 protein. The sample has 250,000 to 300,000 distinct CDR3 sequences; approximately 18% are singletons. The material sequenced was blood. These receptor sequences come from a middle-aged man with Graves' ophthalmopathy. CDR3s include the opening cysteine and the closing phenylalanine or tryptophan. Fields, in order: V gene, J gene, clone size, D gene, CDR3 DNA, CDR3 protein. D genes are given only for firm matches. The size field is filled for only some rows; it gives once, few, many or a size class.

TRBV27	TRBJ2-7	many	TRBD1	TGTGCCAGCAGTTTACGCCAGGGGGCAGGGGAGCAGTACTTC	CASSLRQGAGEQYF
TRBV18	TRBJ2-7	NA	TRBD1	TGTGCCAGCTCACCAAGGGGCCTACCGGGACAGGGGGCTTACGAGCAGTACTTC	CASSPRGLPGQGAYEQYF
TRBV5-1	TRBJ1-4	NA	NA	TGCGCCAGCCGCCCGGGGGGCGAGGGTGAAAAACTGTTTTTT	CASRPGGEGEKLFF
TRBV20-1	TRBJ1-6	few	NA	TGCAGTGCTAGCCCCGGGGTAAGGCAGGCACCCCTCCACTTT	CSASPGVRQAPLHF
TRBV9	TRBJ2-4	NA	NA	TGTGCCAGCAGCGTCCAATTTCAGGGGATTCAGTACTTC	CASSVQFQGIQYF
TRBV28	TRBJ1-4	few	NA	TGTGCCAGCAGCCCAGTTCGGGGGTCGACTAATGAAAAACTGTTTTTT	CASSPVRGSTNEKLFF
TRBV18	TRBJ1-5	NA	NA	TGTGCCAGCTCACCACCAGGGCACACCGAAATTAGCAATCAGCCCCAGCATTTT	CASSPPGHTEISNQPQHF
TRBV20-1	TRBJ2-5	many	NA	TGCAGTGCTTTCGGGACTTCGGAGACCCAGTACTTC	CSAFGTSETQYF
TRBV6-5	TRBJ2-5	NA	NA	TGTGCCAGCAGTTACTCGAGAGGCGTCCAAGAGACCCAGTACTTC	CASSYSRGVQETQYF
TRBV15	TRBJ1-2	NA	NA	TGTGCCACCAGCACTGCCGGGACATCGGGCTACACCTTC	CATSTAGTSGYTF
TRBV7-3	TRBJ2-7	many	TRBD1	TGTGCCAGCCGGGACAGGGGGCGAGACGAGCAGTACTTC	CASRDRGRDEQYF
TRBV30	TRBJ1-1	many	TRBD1	TGTGCCTGGACAGGGGGCAGCACTGAAGCTTTCTTT	CAWTGGSTEAFF
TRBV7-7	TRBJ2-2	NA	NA	TGTGCTAGCAGCCCCGACTACTATACCGGGGAGCTGTTTTTT	CASSPDYYTGELFF
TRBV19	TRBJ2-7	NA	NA	TGTGCCAGTAAGACGGGAATCGGGGGCGACGAGCAGTACTTC	CASKTGIGGDEQYF
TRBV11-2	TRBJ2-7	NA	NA	TGTGCCAGCAGCTTAGCCGACGGGGGCTACGAGCAGTACTTC	CASSLADGGYEQYF
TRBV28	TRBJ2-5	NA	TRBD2	TGTGCCAGCAGTTTGGGGGCGGGGGGGGCAGAGACCCAGTACTTC	CASSLGAGGAETQYF
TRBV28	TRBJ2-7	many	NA	TGTGCCAGCAGTTTGGGCAGGTCGCTCTCCGAGCAGTACTTC	CASSLGRSLSEQYF
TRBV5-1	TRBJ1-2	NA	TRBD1	TGCGCCAGCAGCTTGGTTGGACAGGGTAATGGCTACACCTTC	CASSLVGQGNGYTF
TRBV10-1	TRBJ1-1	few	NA	TGCGCCAGCAGCGACCCTCTTCGGGGCACTGAAGCTTTCTTT	CASSDPLRGTEAFF
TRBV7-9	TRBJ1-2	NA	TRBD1	TGTGCCAGCAGGGTGGGACAGGGCTTACACACCTTC	CASRVGQGLHTF